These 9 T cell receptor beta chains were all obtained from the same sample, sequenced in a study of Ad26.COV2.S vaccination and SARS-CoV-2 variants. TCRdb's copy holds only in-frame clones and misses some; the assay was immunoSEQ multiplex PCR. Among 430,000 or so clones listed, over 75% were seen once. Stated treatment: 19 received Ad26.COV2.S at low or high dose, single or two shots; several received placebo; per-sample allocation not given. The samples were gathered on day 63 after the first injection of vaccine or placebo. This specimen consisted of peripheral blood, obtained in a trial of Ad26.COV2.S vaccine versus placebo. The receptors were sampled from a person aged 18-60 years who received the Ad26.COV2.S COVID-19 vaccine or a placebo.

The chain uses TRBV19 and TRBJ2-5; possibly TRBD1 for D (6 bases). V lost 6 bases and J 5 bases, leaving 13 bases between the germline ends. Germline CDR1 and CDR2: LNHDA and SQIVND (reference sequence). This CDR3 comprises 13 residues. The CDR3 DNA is TGTGCCAGTAGCCCCAGGGGAAGCGAGACCCAGTACTTC. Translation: CASSPRGSETQYF.

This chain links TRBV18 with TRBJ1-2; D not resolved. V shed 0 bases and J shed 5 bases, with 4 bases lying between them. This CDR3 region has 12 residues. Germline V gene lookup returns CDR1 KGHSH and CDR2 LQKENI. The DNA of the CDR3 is TGTGCCAGCTCACCACCCGGGTATGGCTACACCTTC. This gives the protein CASSPPGYGYTF.

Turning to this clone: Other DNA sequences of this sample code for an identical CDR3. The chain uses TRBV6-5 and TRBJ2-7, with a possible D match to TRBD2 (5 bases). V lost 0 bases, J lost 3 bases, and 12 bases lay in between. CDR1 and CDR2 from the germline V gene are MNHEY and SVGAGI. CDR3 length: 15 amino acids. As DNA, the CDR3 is TGTGCCAGCAGTTACTCGCTAGCCGGAGGCTACGAGCAGTACTTC. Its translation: CASSYSLAGGYEQYF.

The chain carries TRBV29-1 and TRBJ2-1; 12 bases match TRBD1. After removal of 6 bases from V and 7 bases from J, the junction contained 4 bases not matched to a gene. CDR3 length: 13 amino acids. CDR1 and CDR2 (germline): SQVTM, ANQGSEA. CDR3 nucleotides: TGCAGCGTGGGACAGGGGGCTATAAATGAGCAGTTCTTC. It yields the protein CSVGQGAINEQFF.

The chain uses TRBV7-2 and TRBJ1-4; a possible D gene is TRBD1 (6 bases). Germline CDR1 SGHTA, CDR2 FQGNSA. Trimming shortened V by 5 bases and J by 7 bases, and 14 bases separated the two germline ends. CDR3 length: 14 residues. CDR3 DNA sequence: TGTGCCAGCAGCACCGACAGGAGCAGTGAAAAACTGTTTTTT. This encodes CASSTDRSSEKLFF.

CDR3 in DNA: TGTGCCTGGAGTGTACTTAGGGCAGGGGTCACTGAAGCTTTCTTT. Amino acids: CAWSVLRAGVTEAFF. The chain couples TRBV30 to TRBJ1-1; D is possibly TRBD1 (6 bases). V shed 0 bases and J shed 4 bases, with 15 bases lying between them. The CDR3 is 15 amino acids. CDR1 is GTSNPN, CDR2 SVGIG, per germline (reference sequence).

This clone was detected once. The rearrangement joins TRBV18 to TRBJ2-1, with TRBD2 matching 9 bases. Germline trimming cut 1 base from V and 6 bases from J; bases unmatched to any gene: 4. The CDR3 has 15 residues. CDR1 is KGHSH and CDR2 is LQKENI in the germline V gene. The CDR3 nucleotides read TGTGCCAGCTCACCACAGGGACTAGCTCTCAATGAGCAGTTCTTC. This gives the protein CASSPQGLALNEQFF.

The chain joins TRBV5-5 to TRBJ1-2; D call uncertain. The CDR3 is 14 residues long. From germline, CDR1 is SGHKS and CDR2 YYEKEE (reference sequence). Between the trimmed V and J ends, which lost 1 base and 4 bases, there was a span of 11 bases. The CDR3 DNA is TGTGCCAGCAGCTTGATCCGACAACCCTATGGCTACACCTTC. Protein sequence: CASSLIRQPYGYTF.

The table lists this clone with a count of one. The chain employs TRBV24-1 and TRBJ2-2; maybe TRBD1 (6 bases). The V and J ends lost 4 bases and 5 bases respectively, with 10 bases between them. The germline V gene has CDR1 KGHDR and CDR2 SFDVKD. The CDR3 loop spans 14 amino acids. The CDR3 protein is CATSDPTGTGELFF. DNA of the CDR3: TGTGCCACCAGTGACCCTACAGGGACCGGGGAGCTGTTTTTT.